This T cell receptor (beta chain) was captured in a study of blood T cell repertoires in COVID-19. Study details: Italy, Spain and the United States were the sources of the convalescent and acute COVID-19 samples. The analysed material was cDNA or gDNA that came from T cells, B-cell-depleted T cells, or PBMCs.

V gave up 0 bases and J gave up 3 bases, with 11 bases separating them. Germline V lookup: CDR1 KGHSH, CDR2 LQKENI. The CDR3 spans 15 residues. Authors' data handling: The assay estimated nucleated cells by amplifying reference gene primers. Sequencing was performed with immunoSEQ multiplex PCR; in TCRdb, only in-frame clones are kept and a portion is missing. From that table come the V and J calls and clone size; the DNA was used to work out D and trimming. The table records about 260,000 clones, approximately 86% of them present only once. Sequencing used peripheral blood. The chain is built from TRBV18 and TRBJ1-1; D possibly corresponds to TRBD1 (6 bases). The sequence was collected from a woman in her 50s who had recovered from COVID-19. The CDR3 coding sequence is TGTGCCAGCTCACCACCTCAGGGGATGGACACTGAAGCTTTCTTT. Amino acid sequence: CASSPPQGMDTEAFF.